This T cell receptor beta chain was sequenced in a study of human T cells and chemical hapten exposure. Study-wide results and limits: Against controls, expanded TCRs gave rise to significantly more large CDR3 similarity clusters.

CDR1 is MDHEN, CDR2 SYDVKM, per germline. Trimming removed 6 bases from V and 4 bases from J; junction bases left unmatched: 8. This CDR3 is 14 amino acids long. As processed by the authors: Per-sample TCR counts ranged from 23,224 to 690,600, median roughly 87,000. TCRdb called the RACE reads again in MiXCR, with one record for every CDR3 protein. The V and J calls reflect TCRdb's pipeline rather than the authors' work. Here the sample spans around 200,000 distinct CDR3 sequences, roughly a quarter being singletons. The time point: patch test 3, about 24 weeks after DPC sensitization. Treatment of the sample: therapeutic diphenylcyclopropenone sensitization with weekly scalp DPC. A note on this clonotype: The antigen is undetermined.

The receptor comes from a woman between 40 and 50 years old with alopecia areata. Some clones in this sample may be carry-over from other donors' samples. Here the sequenced sample was whole blood, taken in connection with sensitization to the hapten diphenylcyclopropenone (DPC). The rearrangement links TRBV28 to TRBJ2-7; 8 nucleotides line up with TRBD1. CDR3 in amino acids: CASRSGTGLYEQYF. The CDR3 nucleotides are TGTGCCAGCAGGTCCGGGACAGGCCTGTACGAGCAGTACTTC.